This passage covers 24 T cell receptor beta chains from one sample sequenced in a study of type 1 and type 2 diabetes patients. Amplification started from genomic DNA. Multiplex PCR with 30 forward and 13 reverse primers amplified the TCR beta CDR3. TCRdb passed the multiplex PCR reads through MiXCR, listing each CDR3 protein once. Of 250,000 or so distinct CDR3 sequences listed, roughly 50% are singletons. The sample consisted of peripheral blood mononuclear cells (PBMCs). The source of these receptors is a man aged 18 to 30 with type 2 diabetes.

The rearrangement uses TRBV5-1 and TRBJ1-2; no clear D gene. The germline gives CDR1 SGHRS, CDR2 YFSETQ. V lost 9 bases and J lost 3, with 15 bases in between. The CDR3 extends over 13 amino acids. DNA for the CDR3: TGCGCCATCAACATCGGGGAGTACTATGGCTACACCTTC. This codes for CAINIGEYYGYTF.

The J gene is TRBJ1-1, the V gene TRBV9; D gene ambiguous. The V gene's germline CDR1 is SGDLS and CDR2 YYNGEE. V lost 0 bases and J lost 6, with 9 bases in between. The CDR3 is 13 amino acids. DNA of the CDR3: TGTGCCAGCAGCGTAGTAGGGATCGCTGAAGCTTTCTTT. It is translated as CASSVVGIAEAFF.

This clonotype was picked up a small number of times. This chain connects TRBV9 to TRBJ2-3; TRBD1 matches 7 bases. Germline assignment: CDR1 SGDLS and CDR2 YYNGEE. V was pared by 3 bases and J by 2 bases, with 12 bases of the junction left unmatched. The CDR3 extends over 17 amino acids. The chain's CDR3 is CASSATGTAIPTDTQYF. Here the CDR3 DNA reads TGTGCCAGCAGCGCAACCGGGACAGCGATTCCCACAGATACGCAGTATTTT.

The rearrangement joins TRBV2 to TRBJ2-3, with D perhaps matching TRBD1 or TRBD2 (5 bases each). The length of the CDR3 is 16 residues. CDR1 and CDR2 (germline): SNHLY, FYNNEI. Trimming cost V 7 bases and J 0 bases, with 17 bases left between them. CDR3: CASKPTGTPSTDTQYF. In DNA, the CDR3 is TGTGCCAGCAAACCAACCGGGACGCCAAGCACAGATACGCAGTATTTT.

Here the CDR3 reads CSAKWLAGQETQYF. The CDR3 DNA sequence: TGCAGTGCAAAGTGGTTGGCGGGACAAGAGACCCAGTACTTC. V usage is TRBV20-1 and J usage is TRBJ2-5; possible D gene TRBD2, 6 bases. Trimming removed 6 bases at V and 2 bases at J, with 16 bases between. Germline V gene data show CDR1 as DFQATT and CDR2 as SNEGSKA (reference sequence). The CDR3 length is 14 residues.

The sample holds a few counts of this clonotype. J is TRBJ2-7 and V is TRBV19; 11 bases match TRBD1. CDR3 length equals 16 residues. The germline CDR1 and CDR2 sequences are LNHDA and SQIVND (reference sequence). V gave up 2 bases and J gave up 5 bases; unmatched junction bases: 8. The CDR3 sequence: CASSIIADRGLHEQYF. The CDR3 nucleotides are TGTGCCAGTAGTATAATTGCGGACAGGGGGCTCCACGAGCAGTACTTC.

This clonotype has only a few counts. The rearrangement uses TRBV7-8 and TRBJ2-3; possibly TRBD1 for D (6 bases). The V end was cut by 8 bases, the J end by 6 bases, with 15 bases between. This CDR3 has 13 amino acids. In germline, CDR1 is SGHVS, CDR2 FQNEAQ. CDR3 bases: TGTGCCAGCGGACAGTCCCTTTCGGATACGCAGTATTTT. Translated: CASGQSLSDTQYF.

The sample holds a few counts of this clonotype. This chain connects TRBV2 to TRBJ2-7; the D gene is possibly TRBD1 (6 bases). Between the trimmed V and J ends, which lost 6 bases and 4 bases, there was a span of 13 bases. Germline V gene data show CDR1 as SNHLY and CDR2 as FYNNEI. The CDR3 totals 13 residues. The CDR3 loop reads CASRYNTGYEQYF. The CDR3 DNA follows: TGTGCCAGCAGATATAACACAGGGTACGAGCAGTACTTC.

This clonotype was counted only a few times. This chain connects TRBV14 to TRBJ1-4; TRBD1 is a possible D gene (6 bases). V was pared by 4 bases and J by 4 bases, with 10 bases between. Germline V CDR1 and CDR2: SGHDN, FVKESK. This CDR3 comprises 14 residues. DNA for the CDR3: TGTGCCAGCAGCCTCGGGACAAATAATGAAAAACTGTTTTTT. This encodes CASSLGTNNEKLFF.

The rearrangement links TRBV7-2 to TRBJ2-7, with D maybe TRBD2 (5 bases). Trimming pared 5 bases from V and 3 bases from J, leaving 14 bases between. CDR1 and CDR2 (germline): SGHTA, FQGNSA. CDR3 length: 14 amino acids. In DNA form, the CDR3 reads TGTGCCAGCAGCCAAGGCCGGGAAGACTACGAGCAGTACTTC. This codes for CASSQGREDYEQYF.

This chain links TRBV11-3 with TRBJ2-2; 7 positions agree with TRBD1. V shed 5 bases, J shed 0 bases, and the junction held 9 bases outside the gene matches. The CDR3 spans 17 residues. Germline V gene sequence: CDR1 SGHNT, CDR2 YENEEA. The CDR3 protein is CASSHSQGTANTGELFF. The CDR3 DNA reads as TGTGCCAGCAGCCATTCCCAGGGGACAGCGAACACCGGGGAGCTGTTTTTT. Based on the CDR3 plus reference TRBV11-3 and TRBJ2-2, the full variable domain is EAGVVQSPRYKIIEKKQPVAFWCNPISGHNTLYWYLQNLGQGPELLIRYENEEAVDDSQLPKDRFSAERLKGVDSTLKIQPAELGDSAVYLCASSHSQGTANTGELFFGEGSRLTVL.

The chain employs TRBV20-1 and TRBJ1-5; a possible D gene is TRBD1 (5 bases). The CDR3 totals 14 residues. Germline CDR1 and CDR2: DFQATT and SNEGSKA (reference sequence). V was shortened by 6 bases and J by 2 bases, with 14 bases between the two germline ends. CDR3: CSAGRGAGNQPQHF. CDR3 bases: TGCAGTGCCGGAAGGGGTGCGGGCAATCAGCCCCAGCATTTT.

The chain links TRBV29-1 to TRBJ1-2; 7 nucleotides agree with TRBD1. The germline CDR1 and CDR2 sequences are SQVTM and ANQGSEA. The CDR3 covers 14 residues. J gave up 6 bases and V 6 bases, and 13 bases lay outside the gene matches. The DNA for the CDR3 is TGCAGCGTCCCGCTTTTCGACAGGGTGAATGGCTACACCTTC. It yields the protein CSVPLFDRVNGYTF. Drawing the rest from reference TRBV29-1 and TRBJ1-2, the complete variable domain is SAVISQKPSRDICQRGTSLTIQCQVDSQVTMMFWYRQQPGQSLTLIATANQGSEATYESGFVIDKFPISRPNLTFSTLTVSNMSPEDSSIYLCSVPLFDRVNGYTFGSGTRLTVV.

This clonotype has only a few counts. The chain carries TRBV7-2 and TRBJ1-1; D is unclear. The CDR3 sequence is 13 residues long. Trimming took off 1 base at V and 7 bases at J, with 10 bases between the two ends. CDR1 is SGHTA, CDR2 FQGNSA, per germline. CDR3 sequence (DNA): TGTGCCAGCAGCTTAGGACTGCGTCGTGAAGCTTTCTTT. Translated, it gives CASSLGLRREAFF.

This sequence joins TRBV11-2 and TRBJ2-1; maybe TRBD2 (5 bases). V was shortened by 1 base and J by 2 bases, with 6 bases between the two germline ends. CDR3 length: 14 residues. Germline CDR1 reads SGHAT; CDR2 reads FQNNGV. The CDR3 DNA reads as TGTGCCAGCAGCTTAGGCGGGCCCTACAATGAGCAGTTCTTC. As protein: CASSLGGPYNEQFF.

This clonotype came up a few times. J is TRBJ2-1 and V is TRBV30; 9 bases are shared with TRBD2. The CDR3 has 14 residues. Per germline, CDR1 GTSNPN and CDR2 SVGIG (reference sequence). J was trimmed by 8 bases and V by 3 bases; bases with no gene match: 8. For the CDR3, the DNA is TGTGCCTGGAGGATTAGCGGGAGTCCTGATGAGCAGTTCTTC. Its protein product is CAWRISGSPDEQFF.

V is TRBV28 and J is TRBJ2-7, with D possibly being TRBD2 (5 bases). Germline CDR1 and CDR2: MDHEN and SYDVKM. With 8 bases removed from V and 5 bases from J, the gap between germline ends came to 13 bases. This CDR3 has 12 residues. The chain's CDR3 is CASSAGGDEQYF. DNA for the CDR3: TGTGCCAGCTCTGCGGGTGGCGACGAGCAGTACTTC.

The chain has TRBV19 and TRBJ1-1, with D maybe TRBD1 (5 bases). CDR1 LNHDA and CDR2 SQIVND come from the germline V gene (reference sequence). The CDR3 totals 14 residues. Trimming cost V 4 bases and J 1 base, with 10 bases left between them. The CDR3 loop reads CASSTGTENTEAFF. As DNA, the CDR3 is TGTGCCAGTAGTACTGGGACGGAGAACACTGAAGCTTTCTTT.

This chain uses TRBV7-8 with TRBJ2-3; D unresolved. The V end lost 1 base, the J end lost 4 bases, and 9 bases lay between the germline ends. The CDR3 loop spans 14 amino acids. Germline CDR1 is SGHVS and CDR2 is FQNEAQ. The CDR3 loop is CASSLGSAPDTQYF. CDR3 DNA: TGTGCCAGCAGCTTAGGCTCGGCACCAGATACGCAGTATTTT.

V gene TRBV10-3 combines with J gene TRBJ1-5; weak D call: TRBD1 (6 bases). This CDR3 has 14 residues. The germline gives CDR1 ENHRY, CDR2 SYGVKD. Trimming removed 9 bases at V and 4 bases at J, with 16 bases between. CDR3 loop: CAIRGADWNQPQHF. The CDR3 region has the DNA TGTGCCATAAGGGGGGCAGATTGGAATCAGCCCCAGCATTTT.

The chain couples TRBV30 to TRBJ1-6, with D hard to call. CDR3 length equals 12 residues. Trimming shortened V by 3 bases and J by 13 bases, and 13 bases separated the two germline ends. Germline V gene data show CDR1 as GTSNPN and CDR2 as SVGIG (reference sequence). The CDR3 DNA reads as TGTGCCTGGAGCGAGACCGCTGATCCCCTCCACTTT. It yields the protein CAWSETADPLHF.

This sequence joins TRBV20-1 and TRBJ2-1; no clear D gene. The length of the CDR3 is 9 residues. The V gene's germline CDR1 is DFQATT and CDR2 SNEGSKA (reference sequence). CDR3 bases: TGCAGCTATAACAATGAGCAGTTCTTC. This codes for CSYNNEQFF.

This chain links TRBV28 with TRBJ2-1; the D call may be TRBD1 or TRBD2 (5 bases each). Germline V CDR1 and CDR2: MDHEN, SYDVKM. V was shortened by 9 bases and J by 4 bases, with 19 bases between the two germline ends. The CDR3 sequence is 15 residues long. As DNA, the CDR3 is TGTGCCAGTTCAGACCGGGGCGCGGATTACAATGAGCAGTTCTTC. Protein product: CASSDRGADYNEQFF.

This clonotype was recorded only once. The V gene is TRBV5-1, the J gene TRBJ2-5; 7 bases agree with TRBD1. The end of the DNA fits TRBJ2-1 better, so the J call may be wrong. The CDR3 loop spans 11 amino acids. Germline V gives CDR1 SGHRS, CDR2 YFSETQ. CDR3 protein: CASATGNEQFF. The CDR3 DNA reads as TGCGCCAGCGCGACAGGGAATGAGCAGTTCTTC.